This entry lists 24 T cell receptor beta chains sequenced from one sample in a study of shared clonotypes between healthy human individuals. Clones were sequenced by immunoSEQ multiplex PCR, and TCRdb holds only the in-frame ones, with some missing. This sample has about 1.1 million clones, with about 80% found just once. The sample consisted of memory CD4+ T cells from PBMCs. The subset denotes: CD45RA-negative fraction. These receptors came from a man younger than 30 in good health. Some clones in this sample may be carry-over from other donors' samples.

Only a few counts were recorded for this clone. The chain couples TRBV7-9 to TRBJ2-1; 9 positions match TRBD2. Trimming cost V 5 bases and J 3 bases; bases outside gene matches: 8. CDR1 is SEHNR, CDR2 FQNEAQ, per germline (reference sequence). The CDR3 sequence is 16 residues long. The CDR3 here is CASSPTSGGYYNEQFF. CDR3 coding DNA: TGTGCCAGCAGCCCGACTAGCGGAGGCTACTACAATGAGCAGTTCTTC.

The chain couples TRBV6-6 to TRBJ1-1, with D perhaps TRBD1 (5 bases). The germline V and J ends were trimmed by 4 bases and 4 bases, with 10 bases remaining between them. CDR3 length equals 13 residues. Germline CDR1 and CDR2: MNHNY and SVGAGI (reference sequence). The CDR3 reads CASSLRGGTEAFF. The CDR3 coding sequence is TGTGCCAGCAGTTTAAGGGGTGGCACTGAAGCTTTCTTT.

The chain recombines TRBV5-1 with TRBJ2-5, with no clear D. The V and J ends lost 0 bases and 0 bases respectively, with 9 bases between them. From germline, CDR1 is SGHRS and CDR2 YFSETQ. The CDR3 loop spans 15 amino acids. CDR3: CASSLGQTYQETQYF. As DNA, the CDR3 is TGCGCCAGCAGCTTGGGTCAGACGTACCAAGAGACCCAGTACTTC.

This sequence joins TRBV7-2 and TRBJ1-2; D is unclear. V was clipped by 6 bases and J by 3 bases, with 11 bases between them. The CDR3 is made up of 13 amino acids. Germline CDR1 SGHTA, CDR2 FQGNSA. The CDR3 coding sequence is TGTGCCAGCAGAAGAGGACCAGACTATGGCTACACCTTC. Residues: CASRRGPDYGYTF.

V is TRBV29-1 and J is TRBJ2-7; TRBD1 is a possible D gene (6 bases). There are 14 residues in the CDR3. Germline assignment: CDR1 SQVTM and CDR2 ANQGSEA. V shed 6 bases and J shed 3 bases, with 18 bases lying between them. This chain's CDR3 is CSVGTGSQVYEQYF. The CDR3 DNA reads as TGCAGCGTGGGAACAGGGTCTCAAGTCTACGAGCAGTACTTC.

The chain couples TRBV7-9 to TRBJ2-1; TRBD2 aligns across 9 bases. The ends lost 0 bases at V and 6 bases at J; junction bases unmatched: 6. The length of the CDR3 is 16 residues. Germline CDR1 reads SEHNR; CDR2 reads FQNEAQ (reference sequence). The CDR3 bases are TGTGCCAGCAGCTTAGCGGGGCTAGCGGGAATCAATGAGCAGTTCTTC. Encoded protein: CASSLAGLAGINEQFF.

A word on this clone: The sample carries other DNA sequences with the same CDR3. In DNA, the CDR3 is TGCGCCAGCAGCCAAGGGGGGACAGCTCAAGAGACCCAGTACTTC. Its translation: CASSQGGTAQETQYF. V gene TRBV4-1 combines with J gene TRBJ2-5; 7 bases line up with TRBD1. The V gene's germline CDR1 is MGHRA and CDR2 YSYEKL. V trimming: 1 base; J trimming: 2 bases; junction bases outside the gene matches: 4. The CDR3 is 15 residues long.

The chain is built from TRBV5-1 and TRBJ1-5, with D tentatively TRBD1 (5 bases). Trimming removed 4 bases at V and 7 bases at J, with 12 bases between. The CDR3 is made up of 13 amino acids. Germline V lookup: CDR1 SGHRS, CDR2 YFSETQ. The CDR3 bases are TGCGCCAGCAGCATGGGGGGTGACCAGCCCCAGCATTTT. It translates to CASSMGGDQPQHF.

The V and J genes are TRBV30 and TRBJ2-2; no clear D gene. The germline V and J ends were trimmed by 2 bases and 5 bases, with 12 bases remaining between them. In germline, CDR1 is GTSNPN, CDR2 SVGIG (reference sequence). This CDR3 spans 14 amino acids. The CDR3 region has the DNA TGTGCCTGGAGTATCCTAGGGTTGACCGGGGAGCTGTTTTTT. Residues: CAWSILGLTGELFF.

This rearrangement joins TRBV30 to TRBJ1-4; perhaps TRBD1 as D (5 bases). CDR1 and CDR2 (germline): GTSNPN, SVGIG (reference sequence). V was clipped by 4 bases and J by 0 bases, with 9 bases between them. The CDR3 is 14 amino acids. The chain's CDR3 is CAWNRGATNEKLFF. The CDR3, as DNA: TGTGCCTGGAACCGGGGCGCAACTAATGAAAAACTGTTTTTT.

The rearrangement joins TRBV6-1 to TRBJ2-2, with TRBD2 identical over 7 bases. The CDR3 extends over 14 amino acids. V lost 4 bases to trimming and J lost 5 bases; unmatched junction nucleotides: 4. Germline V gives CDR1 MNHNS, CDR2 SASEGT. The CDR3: CASSGTSQTGELFF. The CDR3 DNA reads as TGTGCCAGCAGTGGGACTAGTCAAACCGGGGAGCTGTTTTTT.

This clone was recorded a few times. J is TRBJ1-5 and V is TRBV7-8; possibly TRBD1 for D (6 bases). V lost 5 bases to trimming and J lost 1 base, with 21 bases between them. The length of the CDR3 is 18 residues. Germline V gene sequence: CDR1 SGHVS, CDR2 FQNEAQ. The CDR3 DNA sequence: TGTGCCAGCAGCCGCTCAGGGTCGGGGGCTGGGAGCAATCAGCCCCAGCATTTT. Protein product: CASSRSGSGAGSNQPQHF.

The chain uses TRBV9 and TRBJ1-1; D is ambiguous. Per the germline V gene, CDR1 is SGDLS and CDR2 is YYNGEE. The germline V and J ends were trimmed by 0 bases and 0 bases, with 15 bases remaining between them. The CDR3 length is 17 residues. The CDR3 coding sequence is TGTGCCAGCAGCGTAGTGGTCACGGCCGATATGAACACTGAAGCTTTCTTT. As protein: CASSVVVTADMNTEAFF.

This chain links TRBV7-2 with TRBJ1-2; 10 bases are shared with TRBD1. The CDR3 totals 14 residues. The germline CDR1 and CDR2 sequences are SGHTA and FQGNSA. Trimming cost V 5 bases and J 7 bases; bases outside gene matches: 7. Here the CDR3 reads CASSPRQGALGYTF. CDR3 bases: TGTGCCAGCAGCCCGAGACAGGGGGCGCTTGGCTACACCTTC.

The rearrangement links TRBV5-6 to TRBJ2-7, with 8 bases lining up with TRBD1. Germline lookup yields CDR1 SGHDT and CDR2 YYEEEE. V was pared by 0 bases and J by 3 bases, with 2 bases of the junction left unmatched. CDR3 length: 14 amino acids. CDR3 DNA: TGTGCCAGCAGCTTGGGACAGGGGCACTACGAGCAGTACTTC. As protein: CASSLGQGHYEQYF.

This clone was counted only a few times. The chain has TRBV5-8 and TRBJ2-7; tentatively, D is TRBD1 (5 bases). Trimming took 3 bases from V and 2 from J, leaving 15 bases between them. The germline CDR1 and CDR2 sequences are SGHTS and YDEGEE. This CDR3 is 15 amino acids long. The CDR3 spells CASSYQGGVPYEQYF. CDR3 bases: TGTGCCAGCAGCTATCAGGGCGGAGTTCCCTACGAGCAGTACTTC. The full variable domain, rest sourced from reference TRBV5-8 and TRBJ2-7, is EAGVTQSPTHLIKTRGQQATLRCSPISGHTSVYWYQQALGLGLQFLLWYDEGEERNRGNFPPRFSGRQFPNYSSELNVNALELEDSALYLCASSYQGGVPYEQYFGPGTRLTVT.

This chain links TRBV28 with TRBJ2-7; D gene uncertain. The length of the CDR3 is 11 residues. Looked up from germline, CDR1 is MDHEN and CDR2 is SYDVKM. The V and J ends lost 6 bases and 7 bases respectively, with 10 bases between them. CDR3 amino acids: CASSRKKEQYF. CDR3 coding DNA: TGTGCCAGCAGCCGAAAAAAGGAGCAGTACTTC.

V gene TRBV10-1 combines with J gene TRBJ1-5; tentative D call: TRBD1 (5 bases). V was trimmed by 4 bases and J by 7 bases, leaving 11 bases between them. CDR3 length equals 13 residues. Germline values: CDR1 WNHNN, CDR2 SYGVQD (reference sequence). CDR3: CASSGGAGQPQHF. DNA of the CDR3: TGCGCCAGCAGTGGAGGGGCTGGCCAGCCCCAGCATTTT.

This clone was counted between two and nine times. CDR3 amino acids: CASSSNFNYGYTF. The CDR3 coding sequence is TGTGCCAGCAGCTCGAACTTTAACTATGGCTACACCTTC. The chain recombines TRBV11-2 with TRBJ1-2; D is uncertain. This CDR3 has 13 residues. The germline CDR1 and CDR2 sequences are SGHAT and FQNNGV. The V gene lost 4 bases and the J gene lost 1 base, with 7 bases spanning the gap.

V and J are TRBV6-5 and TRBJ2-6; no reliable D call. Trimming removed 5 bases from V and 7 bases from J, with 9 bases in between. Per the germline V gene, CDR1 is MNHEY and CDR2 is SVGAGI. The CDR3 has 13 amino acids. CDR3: CASSLSRANVLTF. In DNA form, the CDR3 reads TGTGCCAGCAGTCTCTCTCGAGCCAACGTCCTGACTTTC.

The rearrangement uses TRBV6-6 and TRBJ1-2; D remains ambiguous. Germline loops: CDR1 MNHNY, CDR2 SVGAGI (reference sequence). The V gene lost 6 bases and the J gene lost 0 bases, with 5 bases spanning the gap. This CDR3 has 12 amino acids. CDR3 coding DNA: TGTGCCAGCAGCCAGTCTAACTATGGCTACACCTTC. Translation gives CASSQSNYGYTF.

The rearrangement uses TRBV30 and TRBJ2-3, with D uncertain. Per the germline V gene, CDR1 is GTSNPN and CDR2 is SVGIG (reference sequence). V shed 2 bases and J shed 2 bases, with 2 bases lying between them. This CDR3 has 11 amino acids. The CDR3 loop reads CAWSFTDTQYF. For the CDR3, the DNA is TGTGCCTGGAGTTTCACAGATACGCAGTATTTT.

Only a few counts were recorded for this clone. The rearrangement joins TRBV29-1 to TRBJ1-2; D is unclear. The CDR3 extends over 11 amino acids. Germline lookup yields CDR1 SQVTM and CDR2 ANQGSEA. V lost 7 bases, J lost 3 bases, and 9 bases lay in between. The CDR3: CSATVDYGYTF. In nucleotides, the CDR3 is TGCAGCGCCACAGTGGACTATGGCTACACCTTC. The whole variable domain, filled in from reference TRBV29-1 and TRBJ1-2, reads SAVISQKPSRDICQRGTSLTIQCQVDSQVTMMFWYRQQPGQSLTLIATANQGSEATYESGFVIDKFPISRPNLTFSTLTVSNMSPEDSSIYLCSATVDYGYTFGSGTRLTVV.

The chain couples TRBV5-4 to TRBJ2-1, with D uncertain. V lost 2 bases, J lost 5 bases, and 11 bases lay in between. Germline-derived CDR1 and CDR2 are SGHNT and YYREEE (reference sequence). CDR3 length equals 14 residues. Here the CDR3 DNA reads TGTGCCAGCAGCTTAGTGGGTTTCGACAATGAGCAGTTCTTC. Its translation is CASSLVGFDNEQFF.